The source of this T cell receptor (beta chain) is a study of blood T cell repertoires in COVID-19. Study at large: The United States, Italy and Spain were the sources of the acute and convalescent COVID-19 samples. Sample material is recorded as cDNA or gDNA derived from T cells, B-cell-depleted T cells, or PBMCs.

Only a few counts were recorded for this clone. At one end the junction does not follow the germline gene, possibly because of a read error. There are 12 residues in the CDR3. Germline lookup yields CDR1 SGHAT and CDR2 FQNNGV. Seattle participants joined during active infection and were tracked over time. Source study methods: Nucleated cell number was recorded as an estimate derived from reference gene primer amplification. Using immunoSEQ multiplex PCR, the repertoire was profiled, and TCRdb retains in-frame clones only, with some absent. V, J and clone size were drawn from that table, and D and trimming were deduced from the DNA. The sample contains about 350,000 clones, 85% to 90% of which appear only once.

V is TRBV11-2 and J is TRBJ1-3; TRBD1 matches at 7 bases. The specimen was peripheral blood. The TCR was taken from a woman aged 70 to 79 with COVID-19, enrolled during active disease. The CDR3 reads CASSLDLTGADF. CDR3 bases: TGTGCCAGCAGCTTAGATTTAACAGGGGCGGATTTT.